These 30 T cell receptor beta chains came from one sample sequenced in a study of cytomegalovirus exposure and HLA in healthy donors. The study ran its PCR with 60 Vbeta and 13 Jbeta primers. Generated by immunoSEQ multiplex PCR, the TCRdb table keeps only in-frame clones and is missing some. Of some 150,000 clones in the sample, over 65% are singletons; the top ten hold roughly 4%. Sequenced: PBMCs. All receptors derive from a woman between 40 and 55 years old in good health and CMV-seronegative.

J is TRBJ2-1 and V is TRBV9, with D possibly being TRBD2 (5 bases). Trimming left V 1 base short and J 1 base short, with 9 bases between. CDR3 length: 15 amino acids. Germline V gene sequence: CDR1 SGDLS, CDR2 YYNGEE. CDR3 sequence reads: CASSVSGLSYNEQFF. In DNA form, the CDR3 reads TGTGCCAGCAGCGTAAGTGGACTTTCCTACAATGAGCAGTTCTTC.

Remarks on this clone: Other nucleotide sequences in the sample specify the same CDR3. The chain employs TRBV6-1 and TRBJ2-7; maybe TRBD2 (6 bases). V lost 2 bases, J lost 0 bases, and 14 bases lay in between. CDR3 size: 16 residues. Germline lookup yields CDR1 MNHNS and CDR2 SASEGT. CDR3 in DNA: TGTGCCAGCAGTGAACTATCGGGGCGGGGCTCCTACGAGCAGTACTTC. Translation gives CASSELSGRGSYEQYF.

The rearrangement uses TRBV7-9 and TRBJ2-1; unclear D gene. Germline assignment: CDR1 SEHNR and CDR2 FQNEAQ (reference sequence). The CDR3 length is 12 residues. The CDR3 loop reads CASNADYNEQFF. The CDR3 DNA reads TGTGCGTCTAATGCGGATTACAATGAGCAGTTCTTC.

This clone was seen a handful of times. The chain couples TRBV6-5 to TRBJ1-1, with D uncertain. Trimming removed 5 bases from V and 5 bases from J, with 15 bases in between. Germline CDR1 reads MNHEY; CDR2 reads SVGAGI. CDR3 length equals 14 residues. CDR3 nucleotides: TGTGCCAGCAGTGAGGGATATTCGAATACTGAAGCTTTCTTT. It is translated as CASSEGYSNTEAFF.

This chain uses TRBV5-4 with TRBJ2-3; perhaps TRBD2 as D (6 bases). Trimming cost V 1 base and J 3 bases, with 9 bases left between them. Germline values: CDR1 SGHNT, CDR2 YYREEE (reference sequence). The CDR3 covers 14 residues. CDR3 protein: CASSLSAGTDTQYF. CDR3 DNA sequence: TGTGCCAGCAGCTTGTCTGCGGGGACAGATACGCAGTATTTT. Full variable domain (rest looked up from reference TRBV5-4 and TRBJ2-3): ETGVTQSPTHLIKTRGQQVTLRCSSQSGHNTVSWYQQALGQGPQFIFQYYREEENGRGNFPPRFSGLQFPNYSSELNVNALELDDSALYLCASSLSAGTDTQYFGPGTRLTVL.

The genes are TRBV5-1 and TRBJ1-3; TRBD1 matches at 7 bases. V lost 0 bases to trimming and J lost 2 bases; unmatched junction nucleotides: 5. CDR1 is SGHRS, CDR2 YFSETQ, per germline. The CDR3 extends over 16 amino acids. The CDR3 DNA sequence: TGCGCCAGCAGCTTGGTAATTGGACAGGCTGGAAACACCATATATTTT. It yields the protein CASSLVIGQAGNTIYF.

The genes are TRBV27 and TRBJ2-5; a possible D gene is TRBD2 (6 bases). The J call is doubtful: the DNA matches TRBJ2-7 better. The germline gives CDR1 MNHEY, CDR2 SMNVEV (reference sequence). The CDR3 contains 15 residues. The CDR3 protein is CASSLSGGPYYEQYF. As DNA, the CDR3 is TGTGCCAGCAGTTTGTCCGGGGGACCCTACTACGAGCAGTACTTC.

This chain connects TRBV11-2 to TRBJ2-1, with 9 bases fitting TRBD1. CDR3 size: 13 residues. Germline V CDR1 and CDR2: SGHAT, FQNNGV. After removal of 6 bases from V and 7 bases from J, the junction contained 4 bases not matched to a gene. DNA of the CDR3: TGTGCCAGCAGACCCGACAGGGGGAATGAGCAGTTCTTC. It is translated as CASRPDRGNEQFF.

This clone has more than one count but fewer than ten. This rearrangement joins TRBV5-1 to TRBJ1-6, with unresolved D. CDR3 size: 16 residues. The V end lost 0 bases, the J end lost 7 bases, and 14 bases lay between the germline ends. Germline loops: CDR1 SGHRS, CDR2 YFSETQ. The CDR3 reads CASSLDDFLSNSPLHF. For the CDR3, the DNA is TGCGCCAGCAGCTTGGATGACTTTTTATCCAATTCACCCCTCCACTTT.

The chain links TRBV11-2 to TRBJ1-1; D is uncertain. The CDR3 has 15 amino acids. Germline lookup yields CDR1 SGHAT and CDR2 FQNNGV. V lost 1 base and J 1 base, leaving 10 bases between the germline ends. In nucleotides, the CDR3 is TGTGCCAGCAGCTTAGCCCTTGACAAGAACACTGAAGCTTTCTTT. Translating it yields CASSLALDKNTEAFF.

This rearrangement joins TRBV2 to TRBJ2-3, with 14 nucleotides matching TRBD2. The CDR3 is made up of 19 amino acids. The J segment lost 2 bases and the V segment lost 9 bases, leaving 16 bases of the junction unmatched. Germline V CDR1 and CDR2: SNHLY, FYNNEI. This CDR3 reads CASRKNPRTSGGYTDTQYF. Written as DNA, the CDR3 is TGTGCCAGTAGAAAGAACCCGCGGACTAGCGGGGGGTACACAGATACGCAGTATTTT.

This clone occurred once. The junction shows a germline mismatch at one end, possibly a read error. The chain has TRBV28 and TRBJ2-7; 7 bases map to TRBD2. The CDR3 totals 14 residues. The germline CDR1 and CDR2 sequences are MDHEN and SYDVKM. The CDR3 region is CASTKSGTTRSSDF. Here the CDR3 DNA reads TGTGCCAGCACCAAGTCGGGGACTACCCGAAGCAGTGACTTC. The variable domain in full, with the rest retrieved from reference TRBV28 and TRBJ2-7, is DVKVTQSSRYLVKRTGEKVFLECVQDMDHENMFWYRQDPGLGLRLIYFSYDVKMKEKGDIPEGYSVSREKKERFSLILESASTNQTSMYLCASTKSGTTRSSDFGPGTRLTVT.

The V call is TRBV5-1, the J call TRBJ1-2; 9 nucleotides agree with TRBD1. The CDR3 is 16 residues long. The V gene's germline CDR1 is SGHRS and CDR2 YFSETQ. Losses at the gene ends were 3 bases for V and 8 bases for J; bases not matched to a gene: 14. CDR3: CASSWEPTGGTWGYTF. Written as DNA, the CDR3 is TGCGCCAGCAGCTGGGAACCTACAGGGGGCACTTGGGGCTACACCTTC.

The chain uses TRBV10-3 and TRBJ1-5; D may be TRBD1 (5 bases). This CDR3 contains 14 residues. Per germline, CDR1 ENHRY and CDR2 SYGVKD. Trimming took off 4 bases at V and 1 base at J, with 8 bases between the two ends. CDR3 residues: CAISGRDSNQPQHF. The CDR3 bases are TGTGCCATCAGTGGGCGGGACAGCAATCAGCCCCAGCATTTT.

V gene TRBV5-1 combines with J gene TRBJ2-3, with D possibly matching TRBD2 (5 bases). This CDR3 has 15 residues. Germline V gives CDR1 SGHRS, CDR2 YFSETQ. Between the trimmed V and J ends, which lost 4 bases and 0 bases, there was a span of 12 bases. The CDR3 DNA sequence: TGCGCCAGCAGCCTGGACGGGGAAAGCACAGATACGCAGTATTTT. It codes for CASSLDGESTDTQYF.

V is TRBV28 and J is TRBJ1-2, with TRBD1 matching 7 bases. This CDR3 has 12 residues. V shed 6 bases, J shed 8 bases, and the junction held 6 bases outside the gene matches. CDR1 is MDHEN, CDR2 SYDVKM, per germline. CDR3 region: CASRVQGDGYTF. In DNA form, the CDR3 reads TGTGCCAGCAGGGTGCAGGGGGACGGCTACACCTTC.

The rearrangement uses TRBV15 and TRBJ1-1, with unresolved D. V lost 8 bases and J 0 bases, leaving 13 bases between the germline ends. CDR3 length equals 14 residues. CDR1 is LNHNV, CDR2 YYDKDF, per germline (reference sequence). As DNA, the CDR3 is TGTGCCACCGCGCTAGGCACAATGAACACTGAAGCTTTCTTT. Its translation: CATALGTMNTEAFF.

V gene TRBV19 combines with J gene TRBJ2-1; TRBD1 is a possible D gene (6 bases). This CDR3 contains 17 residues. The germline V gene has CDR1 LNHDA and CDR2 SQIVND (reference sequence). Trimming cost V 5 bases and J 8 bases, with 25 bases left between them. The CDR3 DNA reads TGTGCCAGTAGTCTTTTACAGGGAACTGGGTCCAATTATGAGCAGTTCTTC. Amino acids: CASSLLQGTGSNYEQFF.

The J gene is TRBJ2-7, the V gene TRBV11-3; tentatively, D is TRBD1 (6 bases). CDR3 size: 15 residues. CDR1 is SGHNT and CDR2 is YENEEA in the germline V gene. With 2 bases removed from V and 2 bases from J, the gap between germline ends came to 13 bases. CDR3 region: CASSLHPGDTYEQYF. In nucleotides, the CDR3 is TGTGCCAGCAGCTTACATCCAGGGGATACCTACGAGCAGTACTTC.

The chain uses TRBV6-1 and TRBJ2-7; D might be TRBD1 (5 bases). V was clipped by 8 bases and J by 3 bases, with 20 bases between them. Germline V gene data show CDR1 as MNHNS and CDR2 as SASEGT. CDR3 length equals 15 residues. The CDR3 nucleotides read TGTGCCAGCTTTAAGAATCCGACAGCTAGCTACGAGCAGTACTTC. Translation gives CASFKNPTASYEQYF.

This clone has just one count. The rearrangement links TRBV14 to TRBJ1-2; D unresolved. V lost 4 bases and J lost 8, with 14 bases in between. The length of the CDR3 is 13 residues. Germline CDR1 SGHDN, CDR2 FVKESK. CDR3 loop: CASSPAWASGYTF. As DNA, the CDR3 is TGTGCCAGCAGCCCCGCTTGGGCCTCGGGCTACACCTTC.

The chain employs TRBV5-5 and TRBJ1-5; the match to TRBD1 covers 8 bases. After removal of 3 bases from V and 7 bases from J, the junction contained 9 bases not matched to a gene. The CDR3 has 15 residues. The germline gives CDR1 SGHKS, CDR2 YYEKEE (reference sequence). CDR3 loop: CASSSGQGTGQPQHF. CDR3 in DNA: TGTGCCAGCAGCTCCGGACAGGGAACGGGACAGCCCCAGCATTTT.

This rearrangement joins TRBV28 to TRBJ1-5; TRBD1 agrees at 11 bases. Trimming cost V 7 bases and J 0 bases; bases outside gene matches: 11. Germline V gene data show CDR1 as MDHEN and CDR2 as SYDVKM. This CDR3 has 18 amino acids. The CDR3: CASKRGTGGSYSNQPQHF. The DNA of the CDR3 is TGTGCCAGCAAACGCGGGACAGGGGGTTCATATAGCAATCAGCCCCAGCATTTT. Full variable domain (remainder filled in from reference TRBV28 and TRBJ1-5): DVKVTQSSRYLVKRTGEKVFLECVQDMDHENMFWYRQDPGLGLRLIYFSYDVKMKEKGDIPEGYSVSREKKERFSLILESASTNQTSMYLCASKRGTGGSYSNQPQHFGDGTRLSIL.

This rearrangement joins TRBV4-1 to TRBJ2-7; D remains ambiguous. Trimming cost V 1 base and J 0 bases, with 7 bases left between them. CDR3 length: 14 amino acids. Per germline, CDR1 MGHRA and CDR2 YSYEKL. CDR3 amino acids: CASSQADTSYEQYF. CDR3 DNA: TGCGCCAGCAGCCAAGCAGACACCTCCTACGAGCAGTACTTC.

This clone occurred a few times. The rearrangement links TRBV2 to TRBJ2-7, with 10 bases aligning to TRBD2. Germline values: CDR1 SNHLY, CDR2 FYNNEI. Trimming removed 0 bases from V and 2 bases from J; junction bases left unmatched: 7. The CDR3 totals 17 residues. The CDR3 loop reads CASSEALSGRAPYEQYF. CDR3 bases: TGTGCCAGCAGTGAAGCGCTAAGCGGGAGGGCCCCCTACGAGCAGTACTTC.

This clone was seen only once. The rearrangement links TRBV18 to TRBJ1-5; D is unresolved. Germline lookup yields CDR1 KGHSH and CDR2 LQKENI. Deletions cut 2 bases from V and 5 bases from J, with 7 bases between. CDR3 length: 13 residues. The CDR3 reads CASSPSSDQPQHF. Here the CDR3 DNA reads TGTGCCAGCTCACCATCTTCGGATCAGCCCCAGCATTTT. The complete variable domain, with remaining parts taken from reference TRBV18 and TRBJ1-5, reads NAGVMQNPRHLVRRRGQEARLRCSPMKGHSHVYWYRQLPEEGLKFMVYLQKENIIDESGMPKERFSAEFPKEGPSILRIQQVVRGDSAAYFCASSPSSDQPQHFGDGTRLSIL.

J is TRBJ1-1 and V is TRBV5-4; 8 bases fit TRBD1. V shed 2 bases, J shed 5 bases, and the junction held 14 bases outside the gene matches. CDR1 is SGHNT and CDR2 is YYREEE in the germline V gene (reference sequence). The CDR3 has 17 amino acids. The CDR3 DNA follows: TGTGCCAGCAGCTTACAGGGGGGGCTTCCAGGGGCGACTGAAGCTTTCTTT. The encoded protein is CASSLQGGLPGATEAFF.

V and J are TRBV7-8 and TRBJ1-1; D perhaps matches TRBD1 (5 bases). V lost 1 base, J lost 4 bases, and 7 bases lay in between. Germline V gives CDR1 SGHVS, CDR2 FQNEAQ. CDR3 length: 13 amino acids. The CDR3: CASSLGQSTEAFF. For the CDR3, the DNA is TGTGCCAGCAGCTTAGGACAGTCCACTGAAGCTTTCTTT.

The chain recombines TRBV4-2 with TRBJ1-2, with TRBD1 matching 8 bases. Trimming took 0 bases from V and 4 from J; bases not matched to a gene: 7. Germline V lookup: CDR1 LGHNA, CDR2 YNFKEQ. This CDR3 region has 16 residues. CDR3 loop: CASSQEQGARSYGYTF. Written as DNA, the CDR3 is TGTGCCAGCAGCCAAGAGCAGGGGGCGCGTAGCTATGGCTACACCTTC.

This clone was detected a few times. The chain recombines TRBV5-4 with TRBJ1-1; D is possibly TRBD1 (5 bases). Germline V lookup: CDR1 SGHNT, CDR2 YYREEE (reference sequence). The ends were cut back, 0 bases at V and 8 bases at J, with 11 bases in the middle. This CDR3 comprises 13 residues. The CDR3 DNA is TGTGCCAGCAGCTTGGATTCCGACAGCGAAGCTTTCTTT. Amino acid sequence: CASSLDSDSEAFF.